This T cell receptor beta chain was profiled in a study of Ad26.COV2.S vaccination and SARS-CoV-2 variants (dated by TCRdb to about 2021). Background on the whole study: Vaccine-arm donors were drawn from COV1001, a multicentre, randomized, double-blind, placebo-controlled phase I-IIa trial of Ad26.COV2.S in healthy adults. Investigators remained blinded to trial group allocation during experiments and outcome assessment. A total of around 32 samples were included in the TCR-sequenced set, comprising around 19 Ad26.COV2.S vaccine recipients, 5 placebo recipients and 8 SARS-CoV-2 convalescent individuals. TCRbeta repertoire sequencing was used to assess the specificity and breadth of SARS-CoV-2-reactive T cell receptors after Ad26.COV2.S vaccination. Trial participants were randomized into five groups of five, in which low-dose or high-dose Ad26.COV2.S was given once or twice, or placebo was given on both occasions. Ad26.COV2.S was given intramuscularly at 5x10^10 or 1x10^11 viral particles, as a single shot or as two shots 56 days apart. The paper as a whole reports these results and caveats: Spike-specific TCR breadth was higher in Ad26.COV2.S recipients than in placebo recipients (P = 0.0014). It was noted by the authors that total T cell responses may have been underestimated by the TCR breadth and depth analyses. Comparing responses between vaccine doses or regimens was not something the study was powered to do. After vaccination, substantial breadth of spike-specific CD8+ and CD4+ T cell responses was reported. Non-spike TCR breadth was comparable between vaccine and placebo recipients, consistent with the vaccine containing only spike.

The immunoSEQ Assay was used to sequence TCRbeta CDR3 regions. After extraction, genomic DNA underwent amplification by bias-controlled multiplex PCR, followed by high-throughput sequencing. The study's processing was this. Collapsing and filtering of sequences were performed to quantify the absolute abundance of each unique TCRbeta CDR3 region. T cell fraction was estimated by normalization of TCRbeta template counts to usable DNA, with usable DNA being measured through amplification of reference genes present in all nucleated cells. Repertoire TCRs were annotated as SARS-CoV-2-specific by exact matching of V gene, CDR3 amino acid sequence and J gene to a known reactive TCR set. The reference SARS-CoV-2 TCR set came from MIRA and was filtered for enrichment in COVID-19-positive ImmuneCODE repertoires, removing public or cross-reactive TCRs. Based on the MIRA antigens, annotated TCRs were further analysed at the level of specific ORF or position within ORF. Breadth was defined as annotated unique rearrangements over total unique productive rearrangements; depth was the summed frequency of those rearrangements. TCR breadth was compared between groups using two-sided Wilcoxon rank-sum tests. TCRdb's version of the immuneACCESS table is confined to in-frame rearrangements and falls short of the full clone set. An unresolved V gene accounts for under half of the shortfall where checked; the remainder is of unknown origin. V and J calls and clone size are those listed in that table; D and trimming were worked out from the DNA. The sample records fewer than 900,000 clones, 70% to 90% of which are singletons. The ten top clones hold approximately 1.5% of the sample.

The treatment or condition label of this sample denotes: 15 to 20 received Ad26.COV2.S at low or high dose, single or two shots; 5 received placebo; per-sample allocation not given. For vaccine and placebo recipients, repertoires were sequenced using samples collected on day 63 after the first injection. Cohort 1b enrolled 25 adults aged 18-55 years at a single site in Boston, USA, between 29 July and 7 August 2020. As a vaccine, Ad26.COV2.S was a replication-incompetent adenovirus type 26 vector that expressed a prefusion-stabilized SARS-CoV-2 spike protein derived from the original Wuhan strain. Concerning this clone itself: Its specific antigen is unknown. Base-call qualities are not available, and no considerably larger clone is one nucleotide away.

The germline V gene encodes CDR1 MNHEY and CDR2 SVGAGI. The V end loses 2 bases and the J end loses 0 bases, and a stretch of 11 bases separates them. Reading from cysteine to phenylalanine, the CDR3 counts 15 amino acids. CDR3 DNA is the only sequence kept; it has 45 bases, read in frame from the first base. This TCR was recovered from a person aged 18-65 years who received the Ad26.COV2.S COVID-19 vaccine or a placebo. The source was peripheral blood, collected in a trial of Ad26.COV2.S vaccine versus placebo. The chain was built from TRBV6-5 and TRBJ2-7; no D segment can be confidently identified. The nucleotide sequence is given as TGTGCCAGCAGTTACAACCGCCTCCCCTCCTACGAGCAGTACTTC. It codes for CASSYNRLPSYEQYF.